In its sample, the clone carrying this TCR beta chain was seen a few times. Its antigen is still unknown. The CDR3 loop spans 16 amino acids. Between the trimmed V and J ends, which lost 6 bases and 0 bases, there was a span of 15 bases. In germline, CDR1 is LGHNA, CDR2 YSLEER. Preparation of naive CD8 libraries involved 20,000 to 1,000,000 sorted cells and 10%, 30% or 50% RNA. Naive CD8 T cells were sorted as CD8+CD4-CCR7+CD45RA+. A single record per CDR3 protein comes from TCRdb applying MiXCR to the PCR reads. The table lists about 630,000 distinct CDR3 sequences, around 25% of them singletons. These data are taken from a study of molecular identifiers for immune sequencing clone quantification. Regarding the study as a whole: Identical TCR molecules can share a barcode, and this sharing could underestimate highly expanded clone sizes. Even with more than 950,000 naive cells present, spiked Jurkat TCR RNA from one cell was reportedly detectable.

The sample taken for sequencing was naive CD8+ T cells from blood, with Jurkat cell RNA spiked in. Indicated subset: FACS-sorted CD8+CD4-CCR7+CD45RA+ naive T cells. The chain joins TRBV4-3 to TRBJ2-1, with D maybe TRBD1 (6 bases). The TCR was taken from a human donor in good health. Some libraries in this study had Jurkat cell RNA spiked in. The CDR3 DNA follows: TGCGCCAGCAGGAGGACAGTAACGAGCTCCTACAATGAGCAGTTCTTC. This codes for CASRRTVTSSYNEQFF.